A single sample gave rise to the 11 T cell receptor beta chains below, sequenced in a study of cytomegalovirus exposure and HLA in healthy donors. The study ran its PCR with 60 Vbeta and 13 Jbeta primers. TCRdb's copy holds only in-frame clones and misses some; the assay was immunoSEQ multiplex PCR. The sample holds some 110,000 clones; roughly 80% are singletons and the top ten take more than 1.5%. The sequencing input was PBMCs. The receptor set was obtained from a man aged 50 to 59 in good health and CMV-seronegative.

J is TRBJ2-3 and V is TRBV19; a weak D match, TRBD2 (6 bases). CDR3 length: 13 residues. The germline V and J ends were trimmed by 6 bases and 6 bases, with 13 bases remaining between them. The germline V gene has CDR1 LNHDA and CDR2 SQIVND (reference sequence). The CDR3 DNA is TGTGCCAGTAGCACGACTAGTTCGGATACGCAGTATTTT. Amino acids: CASSTTSSDTQYF.

V gene TRBV19 combines with J gene TRBJ1-2; no reliable D call. V dropped 5 bases and J dropped 2 bases, with 12 bases sitting between them. The CDR3 has 14 residues. CDR1 and CDR2 (germline): LNHDA, SQIVND (reference sequence). This CDR3 is CASSAGVSNYGYTF. DNA for the CDR3: TGTGCCAGTAGTGCCGGGGTTTCCAACTATGGCTACACCTTC.

This clone was recorded once. The chain employs TRBV6-1 and TRBJ2-7; 11 bases map to TRBD1. The V gene end was trimmed by 6 bases and the J gene end by 5 bases; junction bases not matched to a gene: 9. The CDR3 totals 15 residues. CDR1 MNHNS and CDR2 SASEGT come from the germline V gene. The CDR3 bases are TGTGCCAGCAGAAAGGACAGGGGGCAAATCAACGAGCAGTACTTC. It encodes CASRKDRGQINEQYF.

The chain recombines TRBV2 with TRBJ2-3; no clear D. Trimming pared 6 bases from V and 3 bases from J, leaving 4 bases between. Germline CDR1 and CDR2: SNHLY and FYNNEI. CDR3 length equals 11 residues. CDR3 DNA: TGTGCCAGCAGCCCTACAGATACGCAGTATTTT. It encodes CASSPTDTQYF.

V is TRBV2 and J is TRBJ1-1; TRBD1 matches 7 bases. Germline V gives CDR1 SNHLY, CDR2 FYNNEI. The CDR3 runs to 13 residues. V trimming: 4 bases; J trimming: 7 bases; junction bases outside the gene matches: 6. CDR3 protein: CASSASGQLEAFF. In DNA, the CDR3 is TGTGCCAGCAGTGCCTCGGGACAGCTTGAAGCTTTCTTT.

The table lists this clone with a count of one. This CDR3 reads CASSFPGLAGGNTGELFF. The CDR3 coding sequence is TGTGCCAGCAGTTTCCCGGGACTAGCGGGGGGGAATACCGGGGAGCTGTTTTTT. The chain combines TRBV27 with TRBJ2-2, with 16 bases that match TRBD2. Germline CDR1 and CDR2: MNHEY and SMNVEV (reference sequence). The CDR3 is 18 residues long. V trimming: 3 bases; J trimming: 5 bases; junction bases outside the gene matches: 6.

CDR3 bases: TGCAGCGTTCGGGACTGGGCCTATGGCTACACCTTC. Its translation is CSVRDWAYGYTF. This sequence joins TRBV29-1 and TRBJ1-2, with TRBD1 as a possible D gene (5 bases). The CDR3 is made up of 12 amino acids. The V and J ends lost 5 bases and 4 bases respectively, with 11 bases between them. Per germline, CDR1 SQVTM and CDR2 ANQGSEA.

The V and J genes are TRBV7-2 and TRBJ2-4; TRBD1 aligns across 9 bases. The ends lost 3 bases at V and 7 bases at J; junction bases unmatched: 4. This CDR3 spans 14 amino acids. Germline V gives CDR1 SGHTA, CDR2 FQGNSA. Here the CDR3 reads CASSFRDRANIQYF. In DNA form, the CDR3 reads TGTGCCAGCAGCTTCCGGGACAGGGCCAACATTCAGTACTTC.

The CDR3 DNA is TGCAGCGTTGAACTCTACGGGGAACTAGCCAAAAACATTCAGTACTTC. Amino acid sequence: CSVELYGELAKNIQYF. This sequence joins TRBV29-1 and TRBJ2-4; maybe TRBD2 (5 bases). Germline CDR1 SQVTM, CDR2 ANQGSEA. This CDR3 spans 16 amino acids. The V gene lost 2 bases and the J gene lost 0 bases, with 14 bases spanning the gap.

This clone turned up a few times. The chain combines TRBV6-4 with TRBJ1-4, with TRBD1 as a possible D gene (6 bases). The CDR3 sequence is 16 residues long. Germline V lookup: CDR1 MRHNA, CDR2 SNTAGT. The V and J ends lost 6 bases and 6 bases respectively, with 20 bases between them. CDR3 sequence: CASSGGRGDYDEKLFF. For the CDR3, the DNA is TGTGCCAGCAGCGGGGGGAGGGGGGACTATGATGAAAAACTGTTTTTT.

This clone has a single count. V is TRBV11-2 and J is TRBJ2-7, with 10 positions matching TRBD2. The germline gives CDR1 SGHAT, CDR2 FQNNGV. V was pared by 1 base and J by 3 bases, with 3 bases of the junction left unmatched. The CDR3 contains 15 residues. CDR3 protein: CASSLGLAGVYEQYF. The CDR3 DNA reads as TGTGCCAGCAGCTTAGGTCTAGCGGGGGTCTACGAGCAGTACTTC.